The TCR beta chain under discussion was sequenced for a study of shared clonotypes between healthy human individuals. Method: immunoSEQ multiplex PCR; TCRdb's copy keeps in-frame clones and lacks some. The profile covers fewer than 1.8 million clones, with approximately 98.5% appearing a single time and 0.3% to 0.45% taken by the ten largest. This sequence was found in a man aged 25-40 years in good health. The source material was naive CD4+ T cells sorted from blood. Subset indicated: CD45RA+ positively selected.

The CDR3 loop is CASSFRKDSANTGELFF. DNA for the CDR3: TGCGCCAGCAGCTTTCGAAAGGACTCGGCGAACACCGGGGAGCTGTTTTTT. The V call is TRBV5-1, the J call TRBJ2-2; perhaps TRBD2 as D (5 bases). The CDR3 runs to 17 residues. Trimming removed 2 bases from V and 0 bases from J, with 14 bases in between. Germline V gives CDR1 SGHRS, CDR2 YFSETQ.